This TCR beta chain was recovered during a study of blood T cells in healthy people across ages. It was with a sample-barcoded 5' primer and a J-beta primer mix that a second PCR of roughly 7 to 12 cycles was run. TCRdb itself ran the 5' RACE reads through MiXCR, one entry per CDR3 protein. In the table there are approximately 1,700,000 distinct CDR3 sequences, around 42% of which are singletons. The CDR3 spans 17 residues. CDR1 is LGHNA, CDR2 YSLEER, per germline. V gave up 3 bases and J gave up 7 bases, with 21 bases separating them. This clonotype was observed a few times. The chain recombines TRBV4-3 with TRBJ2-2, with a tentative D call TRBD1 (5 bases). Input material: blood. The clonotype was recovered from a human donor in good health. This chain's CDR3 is CASSQSPGFRSGGELFF. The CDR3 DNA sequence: TGCGCCAGCAGCCAGAGTCCAGGGTTCCGAAGTGGCGGGGAGCTGTTTTTT.